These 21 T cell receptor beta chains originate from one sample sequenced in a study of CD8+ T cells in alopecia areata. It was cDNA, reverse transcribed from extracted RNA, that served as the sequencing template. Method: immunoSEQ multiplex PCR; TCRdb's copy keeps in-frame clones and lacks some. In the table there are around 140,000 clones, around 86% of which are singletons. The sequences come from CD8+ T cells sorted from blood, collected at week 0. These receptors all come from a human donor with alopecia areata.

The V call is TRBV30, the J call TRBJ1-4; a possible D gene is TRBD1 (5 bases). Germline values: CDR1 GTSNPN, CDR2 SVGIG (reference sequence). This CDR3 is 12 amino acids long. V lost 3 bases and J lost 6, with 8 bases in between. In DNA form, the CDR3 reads TGTGCCTGGAGCCCGGGGGATGAAAAACTGTTTTTT. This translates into CAWSPGDEKLFF. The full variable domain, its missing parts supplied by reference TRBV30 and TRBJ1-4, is SQTIHQWPATLVQPVGSPLSLECTVEGTSNPNLYWYRQAAGRGLQLLFYSVGIGQISSEVPQNLSASRPQDRQFILSSKKLLLSDSGFYLCAWSPGDEKLFFGSGTQLSVL.

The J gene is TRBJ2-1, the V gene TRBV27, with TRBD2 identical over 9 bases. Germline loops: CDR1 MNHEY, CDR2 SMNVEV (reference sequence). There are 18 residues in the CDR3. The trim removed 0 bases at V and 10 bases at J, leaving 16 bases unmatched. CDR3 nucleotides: TGTGCCAGCAGTTTATCCTTAAGTAGCGGGGGTATCGAAATAGAGCAGTTCTTC. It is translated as CASSLSLSSGGIEIEQFF.

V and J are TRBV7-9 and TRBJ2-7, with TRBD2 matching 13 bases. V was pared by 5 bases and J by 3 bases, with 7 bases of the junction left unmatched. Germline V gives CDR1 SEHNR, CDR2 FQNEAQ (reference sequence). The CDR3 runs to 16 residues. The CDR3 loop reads CASSPTGLAGIYEQYF. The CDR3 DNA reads TGTGCCAGCAGCCCCACGGGACTAGCGGGAATCTACGAGCAGTACTTC.

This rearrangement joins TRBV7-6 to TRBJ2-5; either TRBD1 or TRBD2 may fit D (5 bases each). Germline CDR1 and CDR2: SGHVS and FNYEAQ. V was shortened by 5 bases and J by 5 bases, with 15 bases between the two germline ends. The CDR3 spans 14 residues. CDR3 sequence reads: CASSLFGTGETQYF. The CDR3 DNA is TGTGCCAGCAGCCTTTTTGGGACGGGGGAGACCCAGTACTTC.

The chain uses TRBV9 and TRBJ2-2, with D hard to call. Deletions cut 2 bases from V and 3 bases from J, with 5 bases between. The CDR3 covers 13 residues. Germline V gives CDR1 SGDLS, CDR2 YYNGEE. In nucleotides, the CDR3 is TGTGCCAGCAGCGTTATTGACACCGGGGAGCTGTTTTTT. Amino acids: CASSVIDTGELFF.

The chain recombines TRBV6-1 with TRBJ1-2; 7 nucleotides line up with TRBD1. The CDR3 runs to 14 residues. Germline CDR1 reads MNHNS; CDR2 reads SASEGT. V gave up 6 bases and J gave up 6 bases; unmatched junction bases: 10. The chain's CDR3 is CASSLAQGSNGYTF. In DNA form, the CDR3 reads TGTGCCAGCAGCCTAGCACAGGGGTCTAATGGCTACACCTTC.

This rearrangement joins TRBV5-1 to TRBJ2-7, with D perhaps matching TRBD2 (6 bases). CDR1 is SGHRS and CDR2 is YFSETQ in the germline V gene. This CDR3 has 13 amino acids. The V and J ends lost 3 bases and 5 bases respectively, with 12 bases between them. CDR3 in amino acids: CASSSPGDHEQYF. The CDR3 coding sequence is TGCGCCAGCAGCTCCCCGGGGGACCACGAGCAGTACTTC.

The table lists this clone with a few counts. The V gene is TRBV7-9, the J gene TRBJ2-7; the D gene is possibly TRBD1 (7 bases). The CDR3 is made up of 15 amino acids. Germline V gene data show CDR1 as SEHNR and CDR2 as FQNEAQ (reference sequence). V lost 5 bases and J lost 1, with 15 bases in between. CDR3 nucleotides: TGTGCCAGCAGCGGCACACCAGGGGGGTCCTACGAGCAGTACTTC. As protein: CASSGTPGGSYEQYF.

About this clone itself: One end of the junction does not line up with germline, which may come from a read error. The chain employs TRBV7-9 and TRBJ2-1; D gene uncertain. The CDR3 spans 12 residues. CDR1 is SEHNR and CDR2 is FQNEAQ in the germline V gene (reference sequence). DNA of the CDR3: TGTGCCAGCAGCCCCGAAACGGGTCTTGGGATCTTC. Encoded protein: CASSPETGLGIF.

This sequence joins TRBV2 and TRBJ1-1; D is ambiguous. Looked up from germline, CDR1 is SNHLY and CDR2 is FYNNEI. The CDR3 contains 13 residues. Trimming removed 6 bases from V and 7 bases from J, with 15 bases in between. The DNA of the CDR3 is TGTGCCAGCAGCCCCCGTGGTCGAGTTGAAGCTTTCTTT. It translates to CASSPRGRVEAFF.

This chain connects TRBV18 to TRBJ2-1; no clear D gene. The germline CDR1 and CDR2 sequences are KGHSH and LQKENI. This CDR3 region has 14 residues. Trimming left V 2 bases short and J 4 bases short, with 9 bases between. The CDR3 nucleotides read TGTGCCAGCTCACCAAGCACAGCTTACAATGAGCAGTTCTTC. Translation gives CASSPSTAYNEQFF.

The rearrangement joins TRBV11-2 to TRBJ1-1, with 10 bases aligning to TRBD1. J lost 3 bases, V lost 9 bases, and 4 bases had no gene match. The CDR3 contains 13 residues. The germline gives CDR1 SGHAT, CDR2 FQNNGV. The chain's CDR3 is CASSGTGDTEAFF. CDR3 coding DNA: TGTGCCAGTTCCGGGACAGGGGACACTGAAGCTTTCTTT.

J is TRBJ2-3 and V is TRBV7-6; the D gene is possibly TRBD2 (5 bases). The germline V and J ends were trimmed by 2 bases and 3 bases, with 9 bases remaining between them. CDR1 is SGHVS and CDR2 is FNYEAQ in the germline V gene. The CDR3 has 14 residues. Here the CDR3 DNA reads TGTGCCAGCAGCTTAAGGGAGATGACAGATACGCAGTATTTT. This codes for CASSLREMTDTQYF. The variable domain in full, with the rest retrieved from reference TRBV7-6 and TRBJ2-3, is GAGVSQSPRYKVTKRGQDVALRCDPISGHVSLYWYRQALGQGPEFLTYFNYEAQQDKSGLPNDRFSAERPEGSISTLTIQRTEQRDSAMYRCASSLREMTDTQYFGPGTRLTVL.

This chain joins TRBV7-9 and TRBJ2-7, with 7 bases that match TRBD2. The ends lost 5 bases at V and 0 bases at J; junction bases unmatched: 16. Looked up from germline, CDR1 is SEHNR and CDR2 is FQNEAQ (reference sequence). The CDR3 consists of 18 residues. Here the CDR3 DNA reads TGTGCCAGCAGCGCGGAGGGACTACCGAAACAAAACTCCTACGAGCAGTACTTC. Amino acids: CASSAEGLPKQNSYEQYF.

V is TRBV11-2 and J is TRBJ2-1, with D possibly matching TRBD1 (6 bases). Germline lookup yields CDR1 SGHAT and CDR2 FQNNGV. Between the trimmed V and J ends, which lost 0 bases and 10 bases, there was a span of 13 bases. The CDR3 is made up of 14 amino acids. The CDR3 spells CASSLDRGGPEQFF. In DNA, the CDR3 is TGTGCCAGCAGCTTAGACCGAGGGGGACCCGAGCAGTTCTTC.

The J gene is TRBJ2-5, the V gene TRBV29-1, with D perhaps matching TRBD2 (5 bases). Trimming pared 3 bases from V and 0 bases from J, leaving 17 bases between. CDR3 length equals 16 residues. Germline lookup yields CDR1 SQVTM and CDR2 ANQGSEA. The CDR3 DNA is TGCAGCGTTGATAGCGCGGTGCTGGACCACCAAGAGACCCAGTACTTC. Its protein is CSVDSAVLDHQETQYF.

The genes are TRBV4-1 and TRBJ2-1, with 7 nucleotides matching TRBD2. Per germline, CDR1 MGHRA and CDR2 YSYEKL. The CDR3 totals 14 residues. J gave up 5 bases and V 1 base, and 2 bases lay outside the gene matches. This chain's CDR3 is CASSQGLADNEQFF. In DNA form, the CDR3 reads TGCGCCAGCAGCCAAGGGCTAGCGGACAATGAGCAGTTCTTC.

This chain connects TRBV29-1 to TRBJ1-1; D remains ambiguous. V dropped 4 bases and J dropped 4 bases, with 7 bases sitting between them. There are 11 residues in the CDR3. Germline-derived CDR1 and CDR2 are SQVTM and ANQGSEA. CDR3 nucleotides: TGCAGCGTTGCCTTTACCACTGAAGCTTTCTTT. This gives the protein CSVAFTTEAFF.

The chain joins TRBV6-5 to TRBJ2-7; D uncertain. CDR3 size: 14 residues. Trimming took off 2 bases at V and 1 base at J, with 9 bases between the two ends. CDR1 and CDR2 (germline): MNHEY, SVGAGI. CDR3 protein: CASSYNSLSYEQYF. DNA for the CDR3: TGTGCCAGCAGTTACAACTCTCTTTCCTACGAGCAGTACTTC.

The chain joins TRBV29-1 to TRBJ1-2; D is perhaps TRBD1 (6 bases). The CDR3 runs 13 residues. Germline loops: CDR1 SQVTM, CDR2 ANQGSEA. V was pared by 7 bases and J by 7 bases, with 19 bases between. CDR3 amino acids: CSALRDNSPGYTF. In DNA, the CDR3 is TGCAGCGCCCTCCGGGACAACTCACCTGGCTACACCTTC. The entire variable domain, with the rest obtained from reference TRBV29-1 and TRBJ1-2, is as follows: SAVISQKPSRDICQRGTSLTIQCQVDSQVTMMFWYRQQPGQSLTLIATANQGSEATYESGFVIDKFPISRPNLTFSTLTVSNMSPEDSSIYLCSALRDNSPGYTFGSGTRLTVV.

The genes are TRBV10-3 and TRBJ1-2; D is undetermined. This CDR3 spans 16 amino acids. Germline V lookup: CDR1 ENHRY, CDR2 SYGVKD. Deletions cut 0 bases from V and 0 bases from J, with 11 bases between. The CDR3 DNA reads TGTGCCATCAGTGAGTCACGGTCAGCAACTAACTATGGCTACACCTTC. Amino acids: CAISESRSATNYGYTF.